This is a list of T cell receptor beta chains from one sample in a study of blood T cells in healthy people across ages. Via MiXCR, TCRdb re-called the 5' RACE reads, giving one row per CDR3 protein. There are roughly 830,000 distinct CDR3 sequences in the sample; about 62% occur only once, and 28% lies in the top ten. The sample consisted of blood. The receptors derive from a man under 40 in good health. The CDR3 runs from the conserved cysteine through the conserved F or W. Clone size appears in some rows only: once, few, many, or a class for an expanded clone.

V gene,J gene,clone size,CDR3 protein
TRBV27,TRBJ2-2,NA,CASSISKDTGELFF
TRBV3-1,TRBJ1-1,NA,CASSQVSTGRVGRGEAFF
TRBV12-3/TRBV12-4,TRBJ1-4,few,CASSLVDQDGEKLFF
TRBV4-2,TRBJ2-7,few,CASSQDVTGEQYF
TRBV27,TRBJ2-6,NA,CASSYKSPGTGAGANVLTF
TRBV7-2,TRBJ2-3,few,CASSLRRRQYF
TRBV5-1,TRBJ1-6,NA,CASSPGPSRGSPLHF
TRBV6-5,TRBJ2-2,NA,CASISVVGNTGELFF
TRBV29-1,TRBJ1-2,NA,CSVEDPRGADCGFTF
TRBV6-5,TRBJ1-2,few,CASSYGSTGTGYTF
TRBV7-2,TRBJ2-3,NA,CASSLVPGGGGADTQYF
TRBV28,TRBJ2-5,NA,CASSTPLGLGETQYF
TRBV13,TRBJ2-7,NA,CASSLVRTGFYEQYF
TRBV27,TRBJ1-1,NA,CASSFGGKAFF
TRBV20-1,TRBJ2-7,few,CSARPGPLYEQYF
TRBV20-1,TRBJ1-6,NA,CSATNRGFGNSPLHF
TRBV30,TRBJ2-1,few,CAWSGGAWNEQFF
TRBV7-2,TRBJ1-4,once,CVSSFGTGFQGEKLFF
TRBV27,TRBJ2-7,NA,CASSFGGGGYEQYF
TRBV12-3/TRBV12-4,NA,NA,CTSSRGLAGGETQYF
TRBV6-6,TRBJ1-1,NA,CASSQRQGMNTEAFF
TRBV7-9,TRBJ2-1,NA,CASSLADGRPGNEQFF
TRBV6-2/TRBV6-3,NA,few,CASSLAGSVYEQYF
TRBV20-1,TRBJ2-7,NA,CSARVGRGAAHIAYEQYF